Shown below are 13 T cell receptor beta chains from a single sample sequenced in a study of blood T cell repertoires in COVID-19 (dated by TCRdb to between 2020 and 2021). Library construction relied on the immunoSEQ multiplex PCR assay. Here the immuneACCESS table is served through TCRdb, limited to in-frame sequences with V and J called. Missing clones are a known gap in these copies; in checked studies unresolved V genes cover under half, and the rest lacks a known reason. In all, the sample holds about 48,000 clones, and approximately 85% of those were seen once. More than 15% of the sample goes to the ten largest clones. The sequencing input was peripheral blood. These receptors were taken from a human donor in a cohort sampled during active COVID-19. The donor label of this sample is uncertain.

This clone was observed a handful of times. This sequence joins TRBV4-3 and TRBJ2-1; D possibly corresponds to TRBD2 (5 bases). Between the trimmed V and J ends, which lost 0 bases and 9 bases, there was a span of 12 bases. The CDR3 runs to 14 residues. Germline V gene data show CDR1 as LGHNA and CDR2 as YSLEER. The CDR3 protein is CASSQDSGVAEQFF. DNA of the CDR3: TGCGCCAGCAGCCAAGATTCCGGGGTGGCTGAGCAGTTCTTC.

This chain uses TRBV7-9 with TRBJ1-1; D is unresolved. Trimming removed 7 bases at V and 1 base at J, with 10 bases between. The germline V gene has CDR1 SEHNR and CDR2 FQNEAQ (reference sequence). There are 13 residues in the CDR3. This chain's CDR3 is CASMISGNTEAFF. The CDR3, as DNA: TGTGCCAGCATGATCTCGGGGAACACTGAAGCTTTCTTT.

V is TRBV5-4 and J is TRBJ2-6; a weak D match, TRBD2 (6 bases). CDR1 is SGHNT, CDR2 YYREEE, per germline (reference sequence). The CDR3 totals 15 residues. V lost 5 bases, J lost 6 bases, and 15 bases lay in between. The CDR3 is CASSPRGGTANVLTF. As DNA, the CDR3 is TGTGCCAGCAGTCCCCGTGGCGGGACGGCCAACGTCCTGACTTTC.

The rearrangement links TRBV7-3 to TRBJ1-5; 8 positions agree with TRBD1. Germline values: CDR1 SGHTA, CDR2 FQGTGA. The trim removed 3 bases at V and 4 bases at J, leaving 14 bases unmatched. This CDR3 comprises 18 residues. This CDR3 is CASSFLGRNRGLNQPQHF. In DNA form, the CDR3 reads TGTGCCAGCAGCTTTTTAGGTCGAAACAGGGGGTTGAATCAGCCCCAGCATTTT.

This chain uses TRBV28 with TRBJ1-5, with TRBD1 identical over 10 bases. The CDR3 is 14 residues long. Germline values: CDR1 MDHEN, CDR2 SYDVKM. The V and J ends lost 6 bases and 3 bases, in that order; junction bases with no gene match: 2. In nucleotides, the CDR3 is TGTGCCAGCAGGGGGACAGGGGACAATCAGCCCCAGCATTTT. It encodes CASRGTGDNQPQHF.

V and J are TRBV29-1 and TRBJ1-2, with D hard to call. In germline, CDR1 is SQVTM, CDR2 ANQGSEA. The CDR3 is 10 amino acids. The ends were cut back, 6 bases at V and 7 bases at J, with 9 bases in the middle. The CDR3 loop is CSVFESGYTF. CDR3 DNA sequence: TGCAGCGTCTTCGAGTCTGGCTACACCTTC.

V usage is TRBV4-3 and J usage is TRBJ1-4; a possible D gene is TRBD1 (5 bases). The CDR3 covers 16 residues. Trimming took 1 base from V and 4 from J, leaving 13 bases between them. Germline lookup yields CDR1 LGHNA and CDR2 YSLEER. CDR3 sequence: CASSQGADRGNEKLFF. DNA for the CDR3: TGCGCCAGCAGCCAAGGGGCCGACAGAGGTAATGAAAAACTGTTTTTT.

The chain joins TRBV7-9 to TRBJ2-5; 7 bases are a match to TRBD2. Per the germline V gene, CDR1 is SEHNR and CDR2 is FQNEAQ (reference sequence). The CDR3 runs to 14 residues. V was clipped by 5 bases and J by 4 bases; unmatched bases: 7. The CDR3 DNA reads TGTGCCAGCAGCCCTAGAGGGAGGGCAGAGACCCAGTACTTC. Its protein is CASSPRGRAETQYF.

In this sample, this clone turned up once. The CDR3 loop reads CSAGEAGNTEAFF. The CDR3 nucleotides read TGCAGCGCTGGGGAGGCAGGGAACACTGAAGCTTTCTTT. V is TRBV29-1 and J is TRBJ1-1; D uncertain. The CDR3 runs 13 residues. The V gene lost 7 bases and the J gene lost 1 base, with 13 bases spanning the gap. Germline CDR1 reads SQVTM; CDR2 reads ANQGSEA.

The chain links TRBV7-6 to TRBJ2-7; D ambiguous. The germline V and J ends were trimmed by 4 bases and 3 bases, with 16 bases remaining between them. This CDR3 spans 15 amino acids. Germline lookup yields CDR1 SGHVS and CDR2 FNYEAQ. The CDR3 DNA follows: TGTGCCAGCAGCTCCCGAGGTGACCACCGCTACGAGCAGTACTTC. The encoded protein is CASSSRGDHRYEQYF.

The chain carries TRBV4-1 and TRBJ1-2, with D unresolved. CDR1 MGHRA and CDR2 YSYEKL come from the germline V gene. The CDR3 contains 14 residues. Trimming took 2 bases from V and 6 from J, leaving 13 bases between them. CDR3 region: CASSQWLAEHGYTF. For the CDR3, the DNA is TGCGCCAGCAGCCAATGGCTGGCGGAACATGGCTACACCTTC.

V is TRBV7-2 and J is TRBJ2-7; D gene unclear. CDR3 length: 13 residues. The V end lost 4 bases, the J end lost 3 bases, and 10 bases lay between the germline ends. Germline V lookup: CDR1 SGHTA, CDR2 FQGNSA. DNA for the CDR3: TGTGCCAGCAGCTCCAACACCTTCTACGAGCAGTACTTC. This sequence encodes CASSSNTFYEQYF. The whole variable domain, remainder taken from reference TRBV7-2 and TRBJ2-7, is GAGVSQSPSNKVTEKGKDVELRCDPISGHTALYWYRQSLGQGLEFLIYFQGNSAPDKSGLPSDRFSAERTGGSVSTLTIQRTQQEDSAVYLCASSSNTFYEQYFGPGTRLTVT.

The chain uses TRBV2 and TRBJ1-3, with D hard to call. From germline, CDR1 is SNHLY and CDR2 FYNNEI. Trimming removed 6 bases from V and 0 bases from J, with 6 bases in between. This CDR3 comprises 13 residues. CDR3 amino acids: CASRAVSGNTIYF. The CDR3, as DNA: TGTGCCAGCAGGGCGGTCTCTGGAAACACCATATATTTT.